Here is one TCR beta chain with its context. Its cognate antigen is unknown. Trimming took off 1 base at V and 4 bases at J, with 15 bases between the two ends. The V gene's germline CDR1 is LGHNA and CDR2 YSLEER. The CDR3 consists of 16 residues. The data were obtained in a study of T-cell memory formation after mild COVID-19. Study-wide results and caveats: For contracting clones, CD4+ ones sat mainly in CM and EM, CD8+ in EMRA. Clones contracting over day 15 to 85 were CD4/CD8 balanced, with later expanders leaning CD4+.

Constant-segment primers were used for 5'RACE, and the resulting TCR alpha and TCR beta cDNA libraries carried sample barcodes and UMIs. TCRdb re-called the 5' RACE reads through MiXCR, storing one row per CDR3 protein. The table records roughly 300,000 distinct CDR3 sequences, roughly an eighth of them present only once. The TCR sequence derives from a man younger than 35 who had mild COVID-19 (a few samples of this study predate the infection). Cell type and time point are not known. V usage is TRBV4-3 and J usage is TRBJ2-3; D is ambiguous. Material for sequencing was PBMCs or a T cell subset sorted from them (not recorded which). CDR3: CASSQAPHLSADTQYF. DNA for the CDR3: TGCGCCAGCAGCCAAGCCCCTCATTTGAGCGCAGATACGCAGTATTTT.